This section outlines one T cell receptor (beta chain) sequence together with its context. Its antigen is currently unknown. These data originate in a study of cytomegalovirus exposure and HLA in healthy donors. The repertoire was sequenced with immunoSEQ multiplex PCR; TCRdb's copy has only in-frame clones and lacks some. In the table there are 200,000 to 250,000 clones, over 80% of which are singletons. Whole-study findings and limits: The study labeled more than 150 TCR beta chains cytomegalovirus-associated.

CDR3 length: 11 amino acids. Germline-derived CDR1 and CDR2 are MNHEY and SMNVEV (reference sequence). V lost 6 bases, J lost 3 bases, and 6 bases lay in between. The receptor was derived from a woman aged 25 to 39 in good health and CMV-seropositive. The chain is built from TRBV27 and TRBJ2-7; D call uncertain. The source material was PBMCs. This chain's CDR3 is CASREGYEQYF. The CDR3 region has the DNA TGTGCCAGCAGGGAAGGCTACGAGCAGTACTTC.